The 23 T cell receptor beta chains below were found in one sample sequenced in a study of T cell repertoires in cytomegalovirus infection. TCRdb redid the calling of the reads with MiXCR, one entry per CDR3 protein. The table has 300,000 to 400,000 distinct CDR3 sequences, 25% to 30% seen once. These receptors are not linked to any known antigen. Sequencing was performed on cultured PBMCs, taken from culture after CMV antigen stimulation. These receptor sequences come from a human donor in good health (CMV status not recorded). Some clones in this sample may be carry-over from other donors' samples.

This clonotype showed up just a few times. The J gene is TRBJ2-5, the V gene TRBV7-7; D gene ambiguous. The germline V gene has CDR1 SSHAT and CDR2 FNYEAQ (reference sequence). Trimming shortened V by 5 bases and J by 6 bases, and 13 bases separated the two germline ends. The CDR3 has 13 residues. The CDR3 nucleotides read TGTGCCAGCAGCCTCACCCCTCAGAAGACCCAGTACTTC. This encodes CASSLTPQKTQYF.

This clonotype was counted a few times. CDR3: CATSDEVAGGTTDTQYF. Written as DNA, the CDR3 is TGTGCCACCAGTGATGAGGTAGCGGGAGGGACCACAGATACGCAGTATTTT. The chain combines TRBV24-1 with TRBJ2-3; 11 nucleotides agree with TRBD2. The CDR3 is 17 residues long. Germline CDR1 and CDR2: KGHDR and SFDVKD. V was pared by 3 bases and J by 2 bases, with 6 bases of the junction left unmatched.

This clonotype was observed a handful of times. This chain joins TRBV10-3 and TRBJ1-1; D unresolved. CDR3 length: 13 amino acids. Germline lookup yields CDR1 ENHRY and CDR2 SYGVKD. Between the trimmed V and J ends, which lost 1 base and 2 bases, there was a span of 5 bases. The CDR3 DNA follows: TGTGCCATCAGTGAGTTGGAAAACACTGAAGCTTTCTTT. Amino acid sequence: CAISELENTEAFF.

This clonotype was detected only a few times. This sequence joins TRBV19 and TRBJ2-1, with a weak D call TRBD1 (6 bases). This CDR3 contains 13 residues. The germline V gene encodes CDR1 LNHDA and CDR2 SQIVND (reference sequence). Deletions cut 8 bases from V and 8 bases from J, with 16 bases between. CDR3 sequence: CASLRQVKDEQFF. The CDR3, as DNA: TGTGCCAGTCTTAGACAGGTTAAGGATGAGCAGTTCTTC.

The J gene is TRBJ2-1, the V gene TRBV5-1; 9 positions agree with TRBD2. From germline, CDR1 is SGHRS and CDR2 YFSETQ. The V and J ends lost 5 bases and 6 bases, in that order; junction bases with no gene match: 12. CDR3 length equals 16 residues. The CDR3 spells CASSFPRLADVNEQFF. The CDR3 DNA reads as TGCGCCAGCAGTTTTCCACGACTAGCGGACGTCAATGAGCAGTTCTTC.

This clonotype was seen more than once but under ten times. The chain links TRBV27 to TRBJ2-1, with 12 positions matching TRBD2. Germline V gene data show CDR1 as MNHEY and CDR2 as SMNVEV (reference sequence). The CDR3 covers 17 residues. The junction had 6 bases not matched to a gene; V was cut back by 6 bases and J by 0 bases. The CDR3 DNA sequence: TGTGCCAGCAGGAGACTAGCGGGGGTCCGCTCCTACAATGAGCAGTTCTTC. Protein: CASRRLAGVRSYNEQFF.

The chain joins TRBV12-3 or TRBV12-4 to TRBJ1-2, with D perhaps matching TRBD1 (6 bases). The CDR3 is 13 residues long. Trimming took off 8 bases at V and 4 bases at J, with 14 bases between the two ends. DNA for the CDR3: TGTGCCAGCGGGTTACAGGGTCCCTATGGCTACACCTTC. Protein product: CASGLQGPYGYTF.

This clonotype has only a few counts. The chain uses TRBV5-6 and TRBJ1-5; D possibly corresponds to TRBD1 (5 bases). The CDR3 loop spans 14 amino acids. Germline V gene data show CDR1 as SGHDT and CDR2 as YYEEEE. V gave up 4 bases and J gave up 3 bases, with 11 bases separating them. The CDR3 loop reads CASSPRGFNQPQHF. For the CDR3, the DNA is TGTGCCAGCAGCCCCCGGGGCTTCAATCAGCCCCAGCATTTT.

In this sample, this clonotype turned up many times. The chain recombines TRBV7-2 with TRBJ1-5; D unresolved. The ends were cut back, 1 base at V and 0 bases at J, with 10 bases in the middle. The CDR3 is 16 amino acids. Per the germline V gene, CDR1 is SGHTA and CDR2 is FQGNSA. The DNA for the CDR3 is TGTGCCAGCAGCTTAGGGCAGAACTTTAGCAATCAGCCCCAGCATTTT. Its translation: CASSLGQNFSNQPQHF. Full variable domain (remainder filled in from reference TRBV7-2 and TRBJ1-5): GAGVSQSPSNKVTEKGKDVELRCDPISGHTALYWYRQSLGQGLEFLIYFQGNSAPDKSGLPSDRFSAERTGGSVSTLTIQRTQQEDSAVYLCASSLGQNFSNQPQHFGDGTRLSIL.

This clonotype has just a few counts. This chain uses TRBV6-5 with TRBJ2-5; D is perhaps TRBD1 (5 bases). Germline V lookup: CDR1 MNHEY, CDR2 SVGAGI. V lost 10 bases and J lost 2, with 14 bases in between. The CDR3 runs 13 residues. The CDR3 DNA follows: TGTGCCACCGTGCGACAGATACAAGAGACCCAGTACTTC. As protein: CATVRQIQETQYF.

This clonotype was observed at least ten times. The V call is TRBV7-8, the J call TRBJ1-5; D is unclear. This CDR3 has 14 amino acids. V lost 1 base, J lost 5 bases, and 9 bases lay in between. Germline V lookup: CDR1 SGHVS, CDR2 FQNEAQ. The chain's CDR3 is CASSLGGPYQPQHF. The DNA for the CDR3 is TGTGCCAGCAGCTTAGGAGGTCCGTATCAGCCCCAGCATTTT.

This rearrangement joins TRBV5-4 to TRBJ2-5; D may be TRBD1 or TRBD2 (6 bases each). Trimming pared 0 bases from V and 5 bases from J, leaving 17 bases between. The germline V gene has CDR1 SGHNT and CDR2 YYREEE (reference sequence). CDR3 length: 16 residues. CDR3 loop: CASSLALRGAGETQYF. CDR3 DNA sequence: TGTGCCAGCAGCTTGGCCCTGAGGGGGGCGGGGGAGACCCAGTACTTC.

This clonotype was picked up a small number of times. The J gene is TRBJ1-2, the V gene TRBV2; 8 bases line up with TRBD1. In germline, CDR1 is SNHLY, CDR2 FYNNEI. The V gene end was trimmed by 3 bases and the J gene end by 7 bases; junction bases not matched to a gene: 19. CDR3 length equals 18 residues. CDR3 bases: TGTGCCAGCAGTGACCCAAGCCCCCTCGGACAGGGCGTTAGTGGCTACACCTTC. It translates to CASSDPSPLGQGVSGYTF.

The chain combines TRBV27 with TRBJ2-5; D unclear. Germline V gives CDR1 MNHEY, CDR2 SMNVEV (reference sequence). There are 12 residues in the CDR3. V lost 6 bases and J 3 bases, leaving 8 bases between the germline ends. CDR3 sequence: CASRSIKETQYF. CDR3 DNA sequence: TGTGCCAGCAGGTCTATTAAAGAGACCCAGTACTTC.

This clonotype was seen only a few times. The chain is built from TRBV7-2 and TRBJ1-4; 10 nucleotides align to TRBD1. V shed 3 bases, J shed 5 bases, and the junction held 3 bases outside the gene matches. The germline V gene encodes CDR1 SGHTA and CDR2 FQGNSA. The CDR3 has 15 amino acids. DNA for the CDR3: TGTGCCAGCAGCTTTCCGGGACAGGGGAATGAAAAACTGTTTTTT. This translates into CASSFPGQGNEKLFF. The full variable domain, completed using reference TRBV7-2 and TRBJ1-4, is GAGVSQSPSNKVTEKGKDVELRCDPISGHTALYWYRQSLGQGLEFLIYFQGNSAPDKSGLPSDRFSAERTGGSVSTLTIQRTQQEDSAVYLCASSFPGQGNEKLFFGSGTQLSVL.

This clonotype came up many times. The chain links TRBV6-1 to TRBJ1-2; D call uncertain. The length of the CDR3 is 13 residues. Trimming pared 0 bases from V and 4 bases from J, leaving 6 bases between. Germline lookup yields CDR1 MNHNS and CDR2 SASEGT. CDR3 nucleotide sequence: TGTGCCAGCAGTGAAGCAGGTAGCTATGGCTACACCTTC. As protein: CASSEAGSYGYTF.

The CDR3 spells CASTLRQAYEQYF. DNA of the CDR3: TGTGCCAGCACCTTGAGACAGGCCTACGAGCAGTACTTC. The rearrangement links TRBV7-8 to TRBJ2-7, with D maybe TRBD1 (6 bases). The CDR3 runs 13 residues. Germline V gene data show CDR1 as SGHVS and CDR2 as FQNEAQ. V lost 7 bases, J lost 2 bases, and 12 bases lay in between.

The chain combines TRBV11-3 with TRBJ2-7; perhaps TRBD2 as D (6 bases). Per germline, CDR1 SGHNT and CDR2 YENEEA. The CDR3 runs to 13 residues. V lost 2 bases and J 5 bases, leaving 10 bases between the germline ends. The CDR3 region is CASSLLTGDEQYF. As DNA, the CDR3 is TGTGCCAGCAGCTTATTAACGGGGGACGAGCAGTACTTC. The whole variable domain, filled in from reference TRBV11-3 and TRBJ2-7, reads EAGVVQSPRYKIIEKKQPVAFWCNPISGHNTLYWYLQNLGQGPELLIRYENEEAVDDSQLPKDRFSAERLKGVDSTLKIQPAELGDSAVYLCASSLLTGDEQYFGPGTRLTVT.

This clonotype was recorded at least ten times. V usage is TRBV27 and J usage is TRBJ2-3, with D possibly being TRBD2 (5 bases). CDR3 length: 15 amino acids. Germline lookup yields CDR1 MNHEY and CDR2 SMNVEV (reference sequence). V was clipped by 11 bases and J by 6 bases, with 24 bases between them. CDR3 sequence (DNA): TGTGCCGAAACTGACGAAGGCACTAGTCCGGATACGCAGTATTTT. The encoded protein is CAETDEGTSPDTQYF.

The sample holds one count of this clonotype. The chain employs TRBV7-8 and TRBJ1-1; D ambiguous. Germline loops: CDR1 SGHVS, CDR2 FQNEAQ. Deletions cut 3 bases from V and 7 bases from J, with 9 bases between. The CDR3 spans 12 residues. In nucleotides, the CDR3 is TGTGCCAGCAGCTTTGGGTCGGTTGAAGCTTTCTTT. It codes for CASSFGSVEAFF.

The CDR3 nucleotides read TGTGCCACCAGCGGCGATACTAGCGATAGGAACACCGGGGAGCTGTTTTTT. Its translation: CATSGDTSDRNTGELFF. The rearrangement joins TRBV15 to TRBJ2-2, with 7 nucleotides matching TRBD2. In germline, CDR1 is LNHNV, CDR2 YYDKDF (reference sequence). The CDR3 has 17 amino acids. Trimming took 5 bases from V and 1 from J; bases not matched to a gene: 10. Variable domain in full (rest from reference TRBV15 and TRBJ2-2): DAMVIQNPRYQVTQFGKPVTLSCSQTLNHNVMYWYQQKSSQAPKLLFHYYDKDFNNEADTPDNFQSRRPNTSFCFLDIRSPGLGDTAMYLCATSGDTSDRNTGELFFGEGSRLTVL.

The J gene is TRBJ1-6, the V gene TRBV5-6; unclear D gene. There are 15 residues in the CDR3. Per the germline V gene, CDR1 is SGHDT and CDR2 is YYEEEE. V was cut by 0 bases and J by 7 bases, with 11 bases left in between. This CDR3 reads CASSLDPLGNSPLHF. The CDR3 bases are TGTGCCAGCAGCTTGGATCCATTGGGGAATTCACCCCTCCACTTT.

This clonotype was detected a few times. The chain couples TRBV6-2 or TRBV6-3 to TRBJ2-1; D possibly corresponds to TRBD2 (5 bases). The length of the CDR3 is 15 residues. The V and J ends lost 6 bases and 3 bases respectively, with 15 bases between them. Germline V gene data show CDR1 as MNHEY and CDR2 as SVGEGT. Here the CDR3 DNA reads TGTGCCAGCAGGGATCCACTAGGGTTCTACAATGAGCAGTTCTTC. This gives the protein CASRDPLGFYNEQFF.